The 17 T cell receptor beta chains in this list originate from one sample, sequenced in a study of low-dose radiotherapy and immunotherapy resistance in tumors. TRAV- and TRBV-specific primers primed first-strand cDNA, covering alpha and beta chains. It was with a constant-region primer and a V-primer adapter that TCRs were amplified over approximately 18 PCR cycles. TCRdb re-analysed the reads in MiXCR, keeping a single row per CDR3 protein. The sample has 65,000 to 85,000 distinct CDR3 sequences; around a sixth are singletons. Sample time point: after trial treatment. As for treatment: LDRT plus nivolumab, ipilimumab, low-dose cyclophosphamide and aspirin (RACIN trial). This specimen was PBMCs, taken after low-dose radiotherapy plus immunotherapy. The receptors originated from a male donor with prostate cancer.

This clonotype was observed at least ten times. This chain uses TRBV20-1 with TRBJ1-6, with D possibly matching TRBD1 (5 bases). Germline V CDR1 and CDR2: DFQATT, SNEGSKA (reference sequence). This CDR3 region has 16 residues. V was pared by 0 bases and J by 0 bases, with 9 bases between. In nucleotides, the CDR3 is TGCAGTGCTAGAGATGGGCAGGGCTCCTATAATTCACCCCTCCACTTT. This sequence encodes CSARDGQGSYNSPLHF.

Ten or more counts support this clonotype. This chain uses TRBV18 with TRBJ2-1; tentatively, D is TRBD1 (5 bases). The V end lost 4 bases, the J end lost 8 bases, and 6 bases lay between the germline ends. This CDR3 has 11 residues. Germline V lookup: CDR1 KGHSH, CDR2 LQKENI. The CDR3 bases are TGTGCCAGCTCACTGGGGCATGAGCAGTTCTTC. Translating it yields CASSLGHEQFF.

The chain couples TRBV12-3 or TRBV12-4 to TRBJ2-1; the D call may be TRBD1 or TRBD2 (5 bases each). This CDR3 is 19 amino acids long. V lost 3 bases and J lost 6, with 27 bases in between. CDR3 nucleotides: TGTGCCAGCAGTTTTTTTTATAACGAGGTTGGGGGATCCCTCAATGAGCAGTTCTTC. Translated, it gives CASSFFYNEVGGSLNEQFF.

In this sample, this clonotype turned up many times. The V gene is TRBV20-1, the J gene TRBJ2-5; D is perhaps TRBD2 (6 bases). CDR3 length: 13 residues. Trimming shortened V by 0 bases and J by 5 bases, and 10 bases separated the two germline ends. Germline CDR1 reads DFQATT; CDR2 reads SNEGSKA (reference sequence). This CDR3 reads CSARDRGGETQYF. DNA for the CDR3: TGCAGTGCTAGAGATCGGGGAGGCGAGACCCAGTACTTC.

This clonotype came up many times. The J gene is TRBJ1-2, the V gene TRBV6-5, with 9 bases that match TRBD1. The V gene end was trimmed by 5 bases and the J gene end by 3 bases; junction bases not matched to a gene: 16. CDR3 length: 18 amino acids. The germline V gene encodes CDR1 MNHEY and CDR2 SVGAGI. CDR3 protein: CASSPAPGQGLWDYGYTF. The CDR3 coding sequence is TGTGCCAGCAGTCCGGCGCCGGGACAGGGATTGTGGGACTATGGCTACACCTTC.

A few counts support this clonotype. The genes are TRBV28 and TRBJ2-7, with 12 bases aligning to TRBD2. Germline lookup yields CDR1 MDHEN and CDR2 SYDVKM. V lost 3 bases to trimming and J lost 1 base; unmatched junction nucleotides: 13. The CDR3 extends over 19 amino acids. The CDR3 is CASSFLRMGLAGGSYEQYF. CDR3 in DNA: TGTGCCAGCAGTTTTCTGAGAATGGGACTAGCGGGCGGGTCCTACGAGCAGTACTTC.

This clonotype has at least ten counts. The V and J genes are TRBV7-9 and TRBJ2-5, with 8 bases matching TRBD1. The V gene end was trimmed by 1 base and the J gene end by 5 bases; junction bases not matched to a gene: 6. CDR3 size: 15 residues. In germline, CDR1 is SEHNR, CDR2 FQNEAQ (reference sequence). CDR3 loop: CASSLVFSGGETQYF. The CDR3 bases are TGTGCCAGCAGCTTAGTTTTTTCAGGGGGCGAGACCCAGTACTTC.

The table lists this clonotype with many counts. V is TRBV11-2 and J is TRBJ2-5; D call uncertain. Germline-derived CDR1 and CDR2 are SGHAT and FQNNGV. The V end was cut by 1 base, the J end by 3 bases, with 15 bases between. The CDR3 covers 16 residues. The CDR3 sequence: CASSLGGAGSKETQYF. CDR3 nucleotides: TGTGCCAGCAGCTTAGGTGGCGCAGGATCAAAAGAGACCCAGTACTTC.

This clonotype was picked up many times. The rearrangement uses TRBV6-5 and TRBJ2-7; a weak D match, TRBD1 (6 bases). Trimming took off 5 bases at V and 4 bases at J, with 18 bases between the two ends. The germline gives CDR1 MNHEY, CDR2 SVGAGI. The CDR3 totals 15 residues. The CDR3 protein is CASSPIQGQAYEQYF. The CDR3 DNA reads TGTGCCAGCAGTCCCATCCAGGGACAAGCATACGAGCAGTACTTC.

Many counts were recorded for this clonotype. The genes are TRBV12-3 or TRBV12-4 and TRBJ1-2, with D unclear. V was trimmed by 2 bases and J by 4 bases, leaving 14 bases between them. The CDR3 is 15 amino acids. In nucleotides, the CDR3 is TGTGCCAGCAGTTTAAAGAGAAGGGATGGCTATGGCTACACCTTC. Translation: CASSLKRRDGYGYTF.

The V call is TRBV20-1, the J call TRBJ1-1; a weak D match, TRBD1 (5 bases). The CDR3 is 14 residues long. V dropped 0 bases and J dropped 1 base, with 9 bases sitting between them. Germline loops: CDR1 DFQATT, CDR2 SNEGSKA (reference sequence). In DNA form, the CDR3 reads TGCAGTGCTAGAGATCCGGGGGGGAACACTGAAGCTTTCTTT. It encodes CSARDPGGNTEAFF.

The sample holds a few counts of this clonotype. The chain carries TRBV28 and TRBJ1-1, with D unclear. CDR1 and CDR2 (germline): MDHEN, SYDVKM. The CDR3 is 12 amino acids. V lost 4 bases and J lost 4, with 7 bases in between. CDR3 loop: CASSSPTTEAFF. The DNA of the CDR3 is TGTGCCAGCAGTTCCCCCACCACTGAAGCTTTCTTT.

This clonotype was picked up many times. V and J are TRBV10-3 and TRBJ2-3; 13 positions agree with TRBD2. CDR3 length equals 16 residues. CDR1 is ENHRY and CDR2 is SYGVKD in the germline V gene. Trimming removed 6 bases from V and 4 bases from J; junction bases left unmatched: 7. CDR3: CAIRTSGRMGSDTQYF. Here the CDR3 DNA reads TGTGCCATCAGGACTAGCGGGAGGATGGGGTCAGATACGCAGTATTTT.

This clonotype was picked up many times. The J gene is TRBJ2-2, the V gene TRBV19; no reliable D call. Germline CDR1 and CDR2: LNHDA and SQIVND (reference sequence). The CDR3 sequence is 14 residues long. The ends were cut back, 3 bases at V and 5 bases at J, with 10 bases in the middle. The CDR3 sequence: CASSIVGLTGELFF. CDR3 sequence (DNA): TGTGCCAGTAGTATCGTGGGATTGACCGGGGAGCTGTTTTTT. Filled out from reference TRBV19 and TRBJ2-2, the complete variable domain reads DGGITQSPKYLFRKEGQNVTLSCEQNLNHDAMYWYRQDPGQGLRLIYYSQIVNDFQKGDIAEGYSVSREKKESFPLTVTSAQKNPTAFYLCASSIVGLTGELFFGEGSRLTVL.

This sequence joins TRBV23-1 and TRBJ2-1, with D possibly being TRBD1 (6 bases). TRBV23-1 carries the ORF label, with uncertain function. CDR3 length: 13 residues. V was cut by 9 bases and J by 0 bases, with 9 bases left in between. Here the CDR3 reads CARDSNSYNEQFF. The CDR3 nucleotides read TGCGCCAGGGACAGTAACTCCTACAATGAGCAGTTCTTC.

Worth noting for this clonotype: It may be a read error: a sequence one base away is much more abundant. V and J are TRBV13 and TRBJ2-7, with D uncertain. Trimming shortened V by 0 bases and J by 7 bases, and 13 bases separated the two germline ends. The CDR3 extends over 14 amino acids. CDR1 is PRHDT, CDR2 FYEKMQ, per germline (reference sequence). The CDR3 sequence: CASSLGYGYNEQYF. CDR3 sequence (DNA): TGTGCCAGCAGCTTAGGTTACGGGTACAATGAGCAGTACTTC.

Many counts were recorded for this clonotype. The chain has TRBV30 and TRBJ1-1; D gene ambiguous. V was pared by 5 bases and J by 4 bases, with 26 bases between. This CDR3 is 17 amino acids long. From germline, CDR1 is GTSNPN and CDR2 SVGIG (reference sequence). CDR3 sequence: CAWARWGATYMGTEAFF. As DNA, the CDR3 is TGTGCCTGGGCGCGGTGGGGAGCGACCTATATGGGCACTGAAGCTTTCTTT. Supplemented by reference TRBV30 and TRBJ1-1, the full variable domain reads SQTIHQWPATLVQPVGSPLSLECTVEGTSNPNLYWYRQAAGRGLQLLFYSVGIGQISSEVPQNLSASRPQDRQFILSSKKLLLSDSGFYLCAWARWGATYMGTEAFFGQGTRLTVV.